Listed here are 28 T cell receptor beta chains from one sample, sequenced in a study of beta chain features in type 1 diabetes. Every bit of the isolated RNA underwent reverse transcription, so sequencing read expressed TCRB transcripts. Profiled with immunoSEQ multiplex PCR; TCRdb holds only in-frame clones, not every one. The table shows fewer than 350,000 clones, with roughly 21% occurring only once. Material for sequencing was naive CD4+ T cells from blood. These receptors originate from a woman aged 18-29 years in good health.

The sample holds a few counts of this clone. The gene calls are TRBV5-6 and TRBJ2-5, with 11 nucleotides matching TRBD2. Germline V lookup: CDR1 SGHDT, CDR2 YYEEEE. The CDR3 runs to 15 residues. J lost 4 bases, V lost 0 bases, and 2 bases had no gene match. The CDR3 is CASSLGLAGIETQYF. The CDR3 coding sequence is TGTGCCAGCAGCTTGGGACTAGCGGGGATAGAGACCCAGTACTTC.

The chain recombines TRBV4-2 with TRBJ1-2; possible D gene TRBD1, 5 bases. From germline, CDR1 is LGHNA and CDR2 YNFKEQ. V was clipped by 0 bases and J by 4 bases, with 12 bases between them. The length of the CDR3 is 15 residues. The CDR3 bases are TGTGCCAGCAGCCAAGACGCGGACACATTCTATGGCTACACCTTC. Translated, it gives CASSQDADTFYGYTF.

This clone was found a few times. The J gene is TRBJ2-4, the V gene TRBV18; 10 bases are a match to TRBD1. CDR3 length equals 16 residues. Germline V lookup: CDR1 KGHSH, CDR2 LQKENI. Trimming removed 6 bases from V and 8 bases from J; junction bases left unmatched: 13. CDR3 residues: CASSPIDRDRGDIQYF. The CDR3 nucleotides are TGTGCCAGCTCCCCGATTGACCGGGACAGGGGAGACATTCAGTACTTC.

This clone appeared a few times. The chain is built from TRBV4-1 and TRBJ2-2, with D possibly matching TRBD2 (5 bases). Germline V CDR1 and CDR2: MGHRA, YSYEKL. Trimming pared 3 bases from V and 7 bases from J, leaving 12 bases between. CDR3 length: 14 residues. The CDR3 spells CASSQLARYGELFF. DNA of the CDR3: TGCGCCAGCAGCCAGCTAGCACGATACGGGGAGCTGTTTTTT.

V is TRBV7-2 and J is TRBJ1-2; 9 bases are a match to TRBD1. CDR1 and CDR2 from the germline V gene are SGHTA and FQGNSA. The CDR3 has 15 amino acids. The junction had 6 bases not matched to a gene; V was cut back by 6 bases and J by 1 base. In DNA, the CDR3 is TGTGCCAGCAGTCCCGGGACAGGGTATAACTATGGCTACACCTTC. It is translated as CASSPGTGYNYGYTF.

This clone occurred a few times. Other nucleotide sequences from this sample produce the same CDR3. This rearrangement joins TRBV18 to TRBJ1-6, with TRBD1 identical over 9 bases. The trim removed 1 base at V and 5 bases at J, leaving 0 bases unmatched. The length of the CDR3 is 15 residues. CDR1 and CDR2 (germline): KGHSH, LQKENI. CDR3 DNA: TGTGCCAGCTCACCACGGACAGGGGATAATTCACCCCTCCACTTT. It yields the protein CASSPRTGDNSPLHF.

This clone was seen more than once but under ten times. The V and J genes are TRBV10-3 and TRBJ2-1, with TRBD2 as a possible D gene (6 bases). V lost 9 bases and J lost 10, with 25 bases in between. CDR1 is ENHRY, CDR2 SYGVKD, per germline. The CDR3 spans 15 residues. The CDR3 DNA reads TGTGCCATTGGGGGGTTGGGGGACCTTGGAGGCGAGCAGTTCTTC. Translating gives CAIGGLGDLGGEQFF.

V gene TRBV9 combines with J gene TRBJ1-1; 7 bases map to TRBD1. This CDR3 is built from 14 residues. Looked up from germline, CDR1 is SGDLS and CDR2 is YYNGEE. The ends lost 2 bases at V and 11 bases at J; junction bases unmatched: 12. The chain's CDR3 is CASSVDLQGGKAFF. The CDR3 nucleotides are TGTGCCAGCAGCGTCGACCTGCAGGGGGGCAAGGCTTTCTTT.

The V gene is TRBV30, the J gene TRBJ2-5; the D gene is possibly TRBD1 (5 bases). The CDR3 consists of 13 residues. Germline lookup yields CDR1 GTSNPN and CDR2 SVGIG (reference sequence). Trimming cost V 5 bases and J 1 base, with 11 bases left between them. The CDR3 DNA is TGTGCCTGGGCCACAGGCCGCCAAGAGACCCAGTACTTC. Protein product: CAWATGRQETQYF. Combining the CDR3 with reference TRBV30 and TRBJ2-5 gives the whole variable domain SQTIHQWPATLVQPVGSPLSLECTVEGTSNPNLYWYRQAAGRGLQLLFYSVGIGQISSEVPQNLSASRPQDRQFILSSKKLLLSDSGFYLCAWATGRQETQYFGPGTRLLVL.

V and J are TRBV10-3 and TRBJ2-3, with 7 positions matching TRBD2. V lost 9 bases, J lost 2 bases, and 8 bases stayed unmatched. The CDR3 consists of 14 residues. The germline gives CDR1 ENHRY, CDR2 SYGVKD. The CDR3 loop reads CAIPELAATDTQYF. The CDR3 DNA follows: TGTGCCATTCCGGAGCTAGCGGCCACAGATACGCAGTATTTT.

V is TRBV19 and J is TRBJ2-2, with 7 bases matching TRBD2. The CDR3 is 16 residues long. With V trimmed by 8 bases and J by 3 bases, 12 bases remained unmatched. Germline V CDR1 and CDR2: LNHDA, SQIVND (reference sequence). CDR3 region: CASSSLSGSYTGELFF. The CDR3 DNA follows: TGTGCCAGTTCGAGCCTTAGCGGGTCCTACACCGGGGAGCTGTTTTTT.

The rearrangement uses TRBV7-3 and TRBJ2-4, with 13 bases aligning to TRBD2. The CDR3 is made up of 14 amino acids. Trimming removed 4 bases from V and 8 bases from J; junction bases left unmatched: 2. Germline CDR1 is SGHTA and CDR2 is FQGTGA. For the CDR3, the DNA is TGTGCCAGCAGCTCGGGGACTAGCGGGGACATTCAGTACTTC. It specifies CASSSGTSGDIQYF. The entire variable domain, with the rest obtained from reference TRBV7-3 and TRBJ2-4, is as follows: GAGVSQTPSNKVTEKGKYVELRCDPISGHTALYWYRQSLGQGPEFLIYFQGTGAADDSGLPNDRFFAVRPEGSVSTLKIQRTERGDSAVYLCASSSGTSGDIQYFGAGTRLSVL.

This chain links TRBV2 with TRBJ2-5; a possible D gene is TRBD1 (6 bases). The CDR3 is made up of 13 amino acids. The V and J ends lost 3 bases and 5 bases respectively, with 10 bases between them. Germline assignment: CDR1 SNHLY and CDR2 FYNNEI. The CDR3, as DNA: TGTGCCAGCAGTGAGAATAGGGGGGAGACCCAGTACTTC. Residues: CASSENRGETQYF.

The gene calls are TRBV7-8 and TRBJ1-4, with 8 bases fitting TRBD1. Per germline, CDR1 SGHVS and CDR2 FQNEAQ. The ends lost 3 bases at V and 10 bases at J; junction bases unmatched: 4. The CDR3 loop spans 13 amino acids. The CDR3 loop reads CASSFSGQGKLFF. The CDR3 DNA follows: TGTGCCAGCAGCTTTTCCGGACAGGGAAAACTGTTTTTT. The full variable domain, in which reference TRBV7-8 and TRBJ1-4 provide the parts outside the CDR3, is GAGVSQSPRYKVAKRGQDVALRCDPISGHVSLFWYQQALGQGPEFLTYFQNEAQLDKSGLPSDRFFAERPEGSVSTLKIQRTQQEDSAVYLCASSFSGQGKLFFGSGTQLSVL.

The rearrangement uses TRBV7-2 and TRBJ2-3; 8 bases fit TRBD2. The CDR3 length is 15 residues. V lost 3 bases, J lost 6 bases, and 8 bases stayed unmatched. The germline V gene has CDR1 SGHTA and CDR2 FQGNSA. As DNA, the CDR3 is TGTGCCAGCAGCTTCCATAGCGGGGCAGGGGATACGCAGTATTTT. Protein product: CASSFHSGAGDTQYF.

The chain couples TRBV5-1 to TRBJ1-5; D is undetermined. V dropped 0 bases and J dropped 4 bases, with 8 bases sitting between them. Germline assignment: CDR1 SGHRS and CDR2 YFSETQ. The CDR3 loop spans 14 amino acids. The DNA for the CDR3 is TGCGCCAGCAGCTTGGGAGGGTTTAATCAGCCCCAGCATTTT. The encoded protein is CASSLGGFNQPQHF.

A few counts support this clone. The V call is TRBV2, the J call TRBJ1-1, with 7 bases aligning to TRBD1. This CDR3 contains 15 residues. V trimming: 5 bases; J trimming: 6 bases; junction bases outside the gene matches: 12. CDR1 is SNHLY and CDR2 is FYNNEI in the germline V gene. Here the CDR3 reads CASSPVSRDRPEAFF. CDR3 nucleotides: TGTGCCAGCAGTCCTGTCAGCCGGGACAGACCTGAAGCTTTCTTT.

Only a few counts were recorded for this clone. V usage is TRBV5-1 and J usage is TRBJ2-7; 8 bases map to TRBD1. This CDR3 contains 15 residues. Germline lookup yields CDR1 SGHRS and CDR2 YFSETQ. After removal of 0 bases from V and 6 bases from J, the junction contained 8 bases not matched to a gene. The CDR3 DNA reads as TGCGCCAGCAGCTTGGCAGGCTCCGGGACAGGCGAGCAGTACTTC. It encodes CASSLAGSGTGEQYF.

The CDR3 sequence: CASSPVAGTEAFF. The CDR3, as DNA: TGTGCCAGCTCACCCGTAGCGGGCACTGAAGCTTTCTTT. The chain combines TRBV18 with TRBJ1-1; no clear D gene. Germline loops: CDR1 KGHSH, CDR2 LQKENI. V was trimmed by 3 bases and J by 4 bases, leaving 9 bases between them. The CDR3 length is 13 residues.

The chain combines TRBV5-1 with TRBJ2-3; no firm D call. Germline loops: CDR1 SGHRS, CDR2 YFSETQ. Trimming shortened V by 1 base and J by 2 bases, and 14 bases separated the two germline ends. There are 16 residues in the CDR3. The CDR3 sequence is CASSLIPGSNTDTQYF. CDR3 DNA sequence: TGCGCCAGCAGCTTGATCCCCGGGTCGAACACAGATACGCAGTATTTT.

This clone was counted only a few times. The chain recombines TRBV9 with TRBJ1-3; D is ambiguous. Trimming took 0 bases from V and 0 from J, leaving 10 bases between them. Germline CDR1 is SGDLS and CDR2 is YYNGEE. The length of the CDR3 is 16 residues. The CDR3 sequence: CASSVGEVISGNTIYF. CDR3 in DNA: TGTGCCAGCAGCGTAGGAGAGGTGATCTCTGGAAACACCATATATTTT.

This clone was counted only a few times. The chain combines TRBV7-9 with TRBJ2-7; the D gene is possibly TRBD1 (7 bases). The ends were cut back, 1 base at V and 3 bases at J, with 13 bases in the middle. The V gene's germline CDR1 is SEHNR and CDR2 FQNEAQ (reference sequence). This CDR3 is 15 amino acids long. CDR3 in amino acids: CASSLGAGQIYEQYF. CDR3 coding DNA: TGTGCCAGCAGCTTAGGGGCGGGACAGATCTACGAGCAGTACTTC.

This clone was counted a few times. The chain combines TRBV5-1 with TRBJ2-3; TRBD2 agrees at 7 bases. The trim removed 1 base at V and 4 bases at J, leaving 6 bases unmatched. This CDR3 spans 15 amino acids. CDR1 SGHRS and CDR2 YFSETQ come from the germline V gene. In nucleotides, the CDR3 is TGCGCCAGCAGCTTGCTGGGACTAATCTCAGATACGCAGTATTTT. This encodes CASSLLGLISDTQYF.

The chain joins TRBV18 to TRBJ2-5, with 8 bases fitting TRBD2. Germline V gives CDR1 KGHSH, CDR2 LQKENI. The V and J ends lost 4 bases and 1 base, in that order; junction bases with no gene match: 8. The CDR3 has 16 residues. The CDR3 spells CASSHFDSGVQETQYF. As DNA, the CDR3 is TGTGCCAGCTCACACTTCGATAGCGGGGTCCAAGAGACCCAGTACTTC.

The chain combines TRBV7-2 with TRBJ2-7, with D possibly matching TRBD2 (6 bases). The V gene's germline CDR1 is SGHTA and CDR2 FQGNSA. Trimming removed 5 bases at V and 2 bases at J, with 13 bases between. CDR3 length: 14 amino acids. CDR3: CASSKGTVPYEQYF. The CDR3 DNA reads as TGTGCCAGCAGCAAAGGGACTGTCCCCTACGAGCAGTACTTC. Full variable domain (remainder filled in from reference TRBV7-2 and TRBJ2-7): GAGVSQSPSNKVTEKGKDVELRCDPISGHTALYWYRQSLGQGLEFLIYFQGNSAPDKSGLPSDRFSAERTGGSVSTLTIQRTQQEDSAVYLCASSKGTVPYEQYFGPGTRLTVT.

The rearrangement joins TRBV30 to TRBJ1-5, with D hard to call. V lost 0 bases to trimming and J lost 3 bases, with 6 bases between them. In germline, CDR1 is GTSNPN, CDR2 SVGIG (reference sequence). This CDR3 region has 13 residues. The CDR3 coding sequence is TGTGCCTGGAGTGTCGAGAACAATCAGCCCCAGCATTTT. Translating it yields CAWSVENNQPQHF.

V gene TRBV2 combines with J gene TRBJ1-1; 7 nucleotides agree with TRBD1. After removal of 6 bases from V and 4 bases from J, the junction contained 11 bases not matched to a gene. The length of the CDR3 is 15 residues. CDR1 and CDR2 from the germline V gene are SNHLY and FYNNEI. For the CDR3, the DNA is TGTGCCAGCAGCAGAGAGACAGGGCCCGGCACTGAAGCTTTCTTT. Protein sequence: CASSRETGPGTEAFF.

This clone was seen more than once but under ten times. V and J are TRBV30 and TRBJ1-2, with TRBD1 matching over 7 bases. V lost 2 bases and J lost 3; bases outside the gene matches: 3. The CDR3 runs to 13 residues. Per the germline V gene, CDR1 is GTSNPN and CDR2 is SVGIG (reference sequence). CDR3 coding DNA: TGTGCCTGGAGTCCGGGACAGCACTATGGCTACACCTTC. Its protein is CAWSPGQHYGYTF.